The next 27 T cell receptor beta chains were all read from a single sample in a study of long-term antiretroviral therapy in people with HIV (dated by TCRdb to between 2022 and 2023). Sequencing of the TRB variable region was done with the immunoSEQ hsTCRB v3.0 assay at survey level resolution. As stored in TCRdb, this immuneACCESS dataset retains in-frame rearrangements with V and J assigned. A fraction of the clones does not appear; measured against another copy, unresolved V genes explain less than half of the discrepancy, and the remainder lacks a known reason. The table for this sample lists about 22,000 clones; around 82% of them were counted only once. The ten largest account for 8% to 9% of the sample. The sequences come from unsorted PBMCs, collected at the start of antiretroviral therapy. These receptors all stem from a man aged 50 or older with HIV.

The chain joins TRBV15 to TRBJ2-7, with D possibly being TRBD1 (5 bases). Trimming took 3 bases from V and 2 from J, leaving 8 bases between them. The CDR3 sequence is 13 residues long. The germline CDR1 and CDR2 sequences are LNHNV and YYDKDF (reference sequence). The CDR3 DNA reads as TGTGCCACCAGCAGGACAGCCCCCTACGAGCAGTACTTC. Translating gives CATSRTAPYEQYF.

The chain uses TRBV6-1 and TRBJ1-2; TRBD1 matches at 9 bases. After removal of 10 bases from V and 6 bases from J, the junction contained 9 bases not matched to a gene. Germline-derived CDR1 and CDR2 are MNHNS and SASEGT. This CDR3 spans 13 amino acids. Written as DNA, the CDR3 is TGTGCCATCAGAGCGACAGGGGGGCATGGCTACACCTTC. It encodes CAIRATGGHGYTF.

This clone has only one observation. The chain links TRBV7-3 to TRBJ2-7; 10 bases are a match to TRBD1. This CDR3 is built from 14 residues. The junction had 7 bases not matched to a gene; V was cut back by 6 bases and J by 5 bases. CDR1 SGHTA and CDR2 FQGTGA come from the germline V gene. The CDR3 DNA sequence: TGTGCCAGCAGACCCGGGACAGGGGTCGACGAGCAGTACTTC. It encodes CASRPGTGVDEQYF.

J is TRBJ1-1 and V is TRBV4-1, with unresolved D. V lost 1 base and J 0 bases, leaving 12 bases between the germline ends. The CDR3 runs 16 residues. Germline V gene sequence: CDR1 MGHRA, CDR2 YSYEKL. This CDR3 is CASSQVRGSMNTEAFF. Written as DNA, the CDR3 is TGCGCCAGCAGCCAAGTCAGAGGCAGCATGAACACTGAAGCTTTCTTT.

The rearrangement joins TRBV11-2 to TRBJ2-7; D might be TRBD1 (6 bases). The CDR3 extends over 14 amino acids. The V end lost 5 bases, the J end lost 1 base, and 12 bases lay between the germline ends. Germline V gives CDR1 SGHAT, CDR2 FQNNGV. CDR3 loop: CASSLLGQSYEQYF. The CDR3 DNA reads TGTGCCAGCAGCCTTCTCGGACAGTCCTACGAGCAGTACTTC.

The chain is built from TRBV7-9 and TRBJ2-2; no clear D gene. Germline V gene data show CDR1 as SEHNR and CDR2 as FQNEAQ (reference sequence). With 3 bases removed from V and 9 bases from J, the gap between germline ends came to 5 bases. This CDR3 is 11 amino acids long. The CDR3 sequence: CASSFARELFF. The CDR3 coding sequence is TGTGCCAGCAGCTTCGCTAGGGAGCTGTTTTTT.

The rearrangement links TRBV10-3 to TRBJ2-7; TRBD1 or TRBD2 may be the D gene (5 bases each). Between the trimmed V and J ends, which lost 4 bases and 3 bases, there was a span of 13 bases. Germline V gives CDR1 ENHRY, CDR2 SYGVKD. The CDR3 is 14 amino acids. In DNA form, the CDR3 reads TGTGCCATCAGTGTTTGGGACGGAAGCTACGAGCAGTACTTC. Its translation is CAISVWDGSYEQYF.

This clone was recorded once. V usage is TRBV6-4 and J usage is TRBJ2-1; the D is unclear. Trimming removed 0 bases at V and 0 bases at J, with 15 bases between. This CDR3 comprises 18 residues. Germline loops: CDR1 MRHNA, CDR2 SNTAGT. The chain's CDR3 is CASSDSEYRASSYNEQFF. CDR3 DNA sequence: TGTGCCAGCAGTGACTCCGAGTATCGGGCAAGCTCCTACAATGAGCAGTTCTTC.

This chain joins TRBV7-9 and TRBJ2-3; 11 nucleotides agree with TRBD2. The junction had 3 bases not matched to a gene; V was cut back by 5 bases and J by 5 bases. The germline gives CDR1 SEHNR, CDR2 FQNEAQ (reference sequence). The CDR3 contains 14 residues. The CDR3 bases are TGTGCCAGCAGCCCCGGGACTAGCGGAGATACGCAGTATTTT. Protein sequence: CASSPGTSGDTQYF.

The rearrangement uses TRBV6-6 and TRBJ2-7; D gene unclear. This CDR3 contains 14 residues. Trimming took 0 bases from V and 1 from J, leaving 7 bases between them. Germline loops: CDR1 MNHNY, CDR2 SVGAGI (reference sequence). CDR3 sequence reads: CASSYSLGSYEQYF. Written as DNA, the CDR3 is TGTGCCAGCAGTTACTCGCTGGGATCCTACGAGCAGTACTTC.

The gene calls are TRBV28 and TRBJ1-2; 8 bases fit TRBD1. The CDR3 sequence is 15 residues long. V lost 4 bases and J lost 0; bases outside the gene matches: 4. Germline V CDR1 and CDR2: MDHEN, SYDVKM. Written as DNA, the CDR3 is TGTGCCAGCAGTTCCTGGGACAGGTCTAACTATGGCTACACCTTC. This sequence encodes CASSSWDRSNYGYTF.

The chain joins TRBV6-1 to TRBJ1-5; 9 bases are a match to TRBD1. CDR3 length: 15 amino acids. CDR1 MNHNS and CDR2 SASEGT come from the germline V gene. V was clipped by 5 bases and J by 3 bases; unmatched bases: 5. The CDR3 loop reads CASSSRTGDNQPQHF. CDR3 nucleotides: TGTGCCAGCAGTTCTCGGACAGGGGACAATCAGCCCCAGCATTTT.

This rearrangement joins TRBV7-2 to TRBJ2-7, with D unclear. V lost 0 bases to trimming and J lost 3 bases, with 9 bases between them. This CDR3 is 14 amino acids long. CDR1 and CDR2 (germline): SGHTA, FQGNSA. The CDR3 sequence: CASSLAARSYEQYF. CDR3 DNA sequence: TGTGCCAGCAGCTTAGCGGCACGGAGCTACGAGCAGTACTTC.

The chain combines TRBV28 with TRBJ1-1; 8 nucleotides match TRBD1. V trimming: 7 bases; J trimming: 3 bases; junction bases outside the gene matches: 19. The CDR3 consists of 18 residues. Germline CDR1 is MDHEN and CDR2 is SYDVKM. CDR3 sequence (DNA): TGTGCCAGCAACTATTTAGGAGGACAGGGTATGGGGGACACTGAAGCTTTCTTT. Translating it yields CASNYLGGQGMGDTEAFF.

The chain carries TRBV5-4 and TRBJ1-1; the D gene is possibly TRBD1 (6 bases). CDR3 size: 14 residues. V was pared by 4 bases and J by 3 bases, with 13 bases between. Germline CDR1 SGHNT, CDR2 YYREEE (reference sequence). The CDR3 sequence: CASSGGGLDTEAFF. The CDR3 DNA follows: TGTGCCAGCAGCGGGGGGGGCTTAGACACTGAAGCTTTCTTT.

The chain has TRBV6-6 and TRBJ2-2; possible D gene TRBD1, 6 bases. This CDR3 is built from 16 residues. With 0 bases removed from V and 1 base from J, the gap between germline ends came to 9 bases. From germline, CDR1 is MNHNY and CDR2 SVGAGI (reference sequence). CDR3 sequence: CASSYSTGKNTGELFF. CDR3 in DNA: TGTGCCAGCAGTTACTCCACAGGGAAGAACACCGGGGAGCTGTTTTTT.

V usage is TRBV5-4 and J usage is TRBJ2-7; 8 positions match TRBD2. V dropped 4 bases and J dropped 2; count of bases not matched to a gene: 5. CDR1 and CDR2 (germline): SGHNT, YYREEE (reference sequence). The CDR3 loop spans 14 amino acids. CDR3 region: CASSREGLTYEQYF. The CDR3 DNA sequence: TGTGCCAGCAGCCGGGAGGGGCTGACCTACGAGCAGTACTTC.

Concerning this clone: The junction departs from germline at one end; a sequencing error may be responsible. The V gene is TRBV6-5, the J gene TRBJ1-2; TRBD1 matches 8 bases. The CDR3 is 14 amino acids. Germline V lookup: CDR1 MNHEY, CDR2 SVGAGI. Here the CDR3 DNA reads TGTGCCATCAGTGGACAGGGCTCTAACTATGGCTACACCTTC. It encodes CAISGQGSNYGYTF.

V is TRBV7-9 and J is TRBJ2-7, with D uncertain. V lost 0 bases and J 6 bases, leaving 3 bases between the germline ends. The CDR3 is 11 residues long. The V gene's germline CDR1 is SEHNR and CDR2 FQNEAQ (reference sequence). DNA for the CDR3: TGTGCCAGCAGCTTAGCGTTCGAGCAGTACTTC. It codes for CASSLAFEQYF. The whole variable domain, filled in from reference TRBV7-9 and TRBJ2-7, reads DTGVSQNPRHKITKRGQNVTFRCDPISEHNRLYWYRQTLGQGPEFLTYFQNEAQLEKSRLLSDRFSAERPKGSFSTLEIQRTEQGDSAMYLCASSLAFEQYFGPGTRLTVT.

This clone was found once. CDR3 nucleotide sequence: TGTGCCACCGAGAAGGGGGGAGGGCCCTACAATGAGCAGTTCTTC. It translates to CATEKGGGPYNEQFF. The chain is built from TRBV6-5 and TRBJ2-1, with a tentative D call TRBD2 (7 bases). V was shortened by 10 bases and J by 2 bases, with 18 bases between the two germline ends. Germline V CDR1 and CDR2: MNHEY, SVGAGI. The CDR3 is made up of 15 amino acids.

J is TRBJ2-3 and V is TRBV13; D might be TRBD1 (5 bases). This CDR3 has 14 residues. Trimming shortened V by 3 bases and J by 3 bases, and 10 bases separated the two germline ends. Germline CDR1 and CDR2: PRHDT and FYEKMQ (reference sequence). CDR3 sequence reads: CASSFEQGTDTQYF. The DNA for the CDR3 is TGTGCCAGCAGCTTTGAGCAGGGTACAGATACGCAGTATTTT.

The genes are TRBV27 and TRBJ1-1; D call uncertain. Trimming cost V 3 bases and J 5 bases, with 10 bases left between them. CDR1 and CDR2 (germline): MNHEY, SMNVEV (reference sequence). This CDR3 region has 13 residues. CDR3 sequence: CASSLGNPTEAFF. DNA of the CDR3: TGTGCCAGCAGTTTGGGAAACCCTACTGAAGCTTTCTTT.

The rearrangement uses TRBV7-9 and TRBJ2-1; the match to TRBD2 covers 15 bases. The CDR3 loop spans 17 amino acids. Germline V lookup: CDR1 SEHNR, CDR2 FQNEAQ (reference sequence). The junction had 12 bases not matched to a gene; V was cut back by 9 bases and J by 6 bases. As DNA, the CDR3 is TGTGCCAGGGGGGGACTAGCGGGGGGCACTCGCACCAATGAGCAGTTCTTC. Translated, it gives CARGGLAGGTRTNEQFF.

The chain uses TRBV4-3 and TRBJ1-1, with 7 nucleotides matching TRBD1. CDR1 LGHNA and CDR2 YSLEER come from the germline V gene. V lost 2 bases, J lost 7 bases, and 4 bases stayed unmatched. The CDR3 is made up of 13 amino acids. The CDR3 loop is CASSQPWTGEAFF. CDR3 bases: TGCGCCAGCAGCCAACCTTGGACAGGTGAAGCTTTCTTT.

This clone was observed a single time. This chain uses TRBV19 with TRBJ2-3, with TRBD2 identical over 9 bases. The CDR3 is 17 residues long. The V gene's germline CDR1 is LNHDA and CDR2 SQIVND (reference sequence). Trimming took 0 bases from V and 4 from J; bases not matched to a gene: 8. CDR3 protein: CASSIDFASGTADTQYF. The CDR3 nucleotides read TGTGCCAGTAGTATAGATTTTGCTAGCGGGACGGCAGATACGCAGTATTTT.

The rearrangement uses TRBV27 and TRBJ2-3; D gene ambiguous. Germline lookup yields CDR1 MNHEY and CDR2 SMNVEV (reference sequence). The CDR3 extends over 14 amino acids. V lost 6 bases, J lost 4 bases, and 14 bases lay in between. The CDR3 coding sequence is TGTGCCAGCAGGTGGATGTCTGGGGCAGATACGCAGTATTTT. Its protein product is CASRWMSGADTQYF.

This chain joins TRBV18 and TRBJ2-1; D is perhaps TRBD1 (5 bases). Germline V lookup: CDR1 KGHSH, CDR2 LQKENI. The CDR3 runs 15 residues. V was clipped by 0 bases and J by 1 base, with 7 bases between them. DNA of the CDR3: TGTGCCAGCTCACCACCAAAGGGGTCCTACAATGAGCAGTTCTTC. This gives the protein CASSPPKGSYNEQFF.